This TCR beta chain is drawn from a study of blood T cell repertoires in COVID-19. The overall study: The United States, Italy and Spain were the sources of the acute and convalescent COVID-19 samples. T cells, B-cell-depleted T cells, or PBMCs supplied cDNA or gDNA.

Authors' analysis steps: Using reference gene primer amplification, nucleated cell counts were estimated. TCRdb's copy holds only in-frame clones and misses some; the assay was immunoSEQ multiplex PCR. Clonal size and the V and J genes are those of that table, whereas D and trimming came from the DNA. In the table there are tens of thousands of clones, 83% of which are singletons. The sequenced material came from peripheral blood. The receptor was isolated from a woman older than 75 with acute or convalescent COVID-19.

This CDR3 reads CASSEYPGGGGYTF. The CDR3 DNA is TGTGCCAGCAGTGAATACCCAGGGGGCGGGGGCTACACCTTC. The V call is TRBV2, the J call TRBJ1-2, with 8 nucleotides matching TRBD1. V shed 2 bases and J 8 bases; nucleotides not matched to a gene: 7. This CDR3 is 14 amino acids long. Germline lookup yields CDR1 SNHLY and CDR2 FYNNEI.